The 32 T cell receptor beta chains below were found in one sample sequenced in a study of T-cell reconstitution after alpha-beta-depleted transplantation in children. As it was prepared, the TCRbeta library received unique molecular identifiers. Each CDR3 protein is one row after TCRdb ran MiXCR on the PCR reads. The data contain 200,000 to 250,000 distinct CDR3 sequences, roughly a tenth of them singletons. Source: PBMCs from the stem cell graft donor, taken from the stem cell graft. Every receptor here comes from a human donor who donated a stem cell graft to a child with acute lymphoblastic leukemia.

This clonotype turned up a few times. The V call is TRBV20-1, the J call TRBJ2-5, with a possible D match to TRBD2 (6 bases). Germline CDR1 reads DFQATT; CDR2 reads SNEGSKA (reference sequence). This CDR3 region has 11 residues. In nucleotides, the CDR3 is TGCGGTGGAGGGATCCAAGAGACCCAGTACTTC. It is translated as CGGGIQETQYF.

This clonotype was observed once. A read error is possible here, since a much larger clone lies one base away. The chain combines TRBV21-1 with TRBJ1-3. TRBV21-1 corresponds to a pseudogene. The CDR3 loop spans 13 amino acids. In DNA form, the CDR3 reads TGTGCCAGCAGCGAAAGCTGTGAGCCGCGTACAGATTTT. This codes for CASSESCEPRTDF.

On this clonotype itself: Germline and junction disagree at one end, which may indicate a read error. This chain uses TRBV7-7 with TRBJ2-3; D uncertain. CDR1 and CDR2 from the germline V gene are SSHAT and FNYEAQ (reference sequence). This CDR3 is built from 11 residues. The CDR3 DNA sequence: TGTGCCAGCAGCGCCGGCCCATCCACAGATTTT. As protein: CASSAGPSTDF.

This sequence joins TRBV7-9 and TRBJ2-2; TRBD1 is a possible D gene (5 bases). The germline CDR1 and CDR2 sequences are SEHNR and FQNEAQ (reference sequence). The CDR3 length is 13 residues. The V end lost 3 bases, the J end lost 6 bases, and 8 bases lay between the germline ends. As DNA, the CDR3 is TGTGCCAGCAGCTTGTTAGGGGCCGGGGAGCTGTTTTTT. Protein: CASSLLGAGELFF.

This clonotype was counted at least ten times. This chain links TRBV20-1 with TRBJ1-1; 7 bases agree with TRBD1. CDR1 and CDR2 (germline): DFQATT, SNEGSKA (reference sequence). This CDR3 contains 15 residues. Unmatched junction bases numbered 8, after V lost 1 base and J lost 3 bases. CDR3 loop: CSARVTTGADTEAFF. For the CDR3, the DNA is TGCAGTGCTAGAGTAACTACAGGGGCGGACACTGAAGCTTTCTTT.

This clonotype has ten or more counts. A much larger clone is a single base away; this may be a read error. V and J are TRBV5-5 and TRBJ2-1; TRBD1 agrees at 11 bases. V lost 2 bases and J lost 3; bases outside the gene matches: 1. Germline CDR1 and CDR2: SGHKS and YYEKEE (reference sequence). The CDR3 length is 15 residues. The CDR3 protein is CASSFGTGGYNEQFF. CDR3 coding DNA: TGTGCCAGCAGCTTCGGGACAGGGGGCTACAATGAGCAGTTCTTC.

This clonotype was counted at least ten times. The chain carries TRBV18 and TRBJ2-3; D not resolved. Trimming removed 0 bases at V and 5 bases at J, with 3 bases between. The CDR3 loop spans 12 amino acids. Looked up from germline, CDR1 is KGHSH and CDR2 is LQKENI. CDR3 loop: CASSPPGDTQYF. Written as DNA, the CDR3 is TGTGCCAGCTCACCACCTGGAGATACGCAGTATTTT.

This chain uses TRBV5-1 with TRBJ2-3; 7 bases map to TRBD2. The CDR3 is 14 residues long. V was clipped by 4 bases and J by 3 bases; unmatched bases: 5. The V gene's germline CDR1 is SGHRS and CDR2 YFSETQ. CDR3 loop: CASSTGLVTDTQYF. The CDR3 DNA reads as TGCGCCAGCAGCACCGGACTAGTAACAGATACGCAGTATTTT.

The sample holds a few counts of this clonotype. The chain employs TRBV7-2 and TRBJ1-2, with D possibly being TRBD1 (5 bases). CDR3 length equals 12 residues. V gave up 6 bases and J gave up 4 bases, with 9 bases separating them. The V gene's germline CDR1 is SGHTA and CDR2 FQGNSA. The CDR3 coding sequence is TGTGCCAGCAGTGACAGTATCTATGGCTACACCTTC. Translated, it gives CASSDSIYGYTF.

This clonotype was seen a few times. The CDR3 is CASSQSYNEQFF. In DNA, the CDR3 is TGCGCCAGCAGCCAGTCCTACAATGAGCAGTTCTTC. This sequence joins TRBV5-1 and TRBJ2-1, with D unresolved. Trimming shortened V by 4 bases and J by 1 base, and 3 bases separated the two germline ends. This CDR3 has 12 residues. Germline V gene sequence: CDR1 SGHRS, CDR2 YFSETQ.

This clonotype occurred many times. The chain couples TRBV7-9 to TRBJ1-2; TRBD1 is a possible D gene (6 bases). V lost 5 bases and J lost 4, with 17 bases in between. This CDR3 contains 15 residues. CDR1 SEHNR and CDR2 FQNEAQ come from the germline V gene (reference sequence). The CDR3 sequence: CASSPLGGGGYGYTF. The DNA for the CDR3 is TGTGCCAGCAGCCCTTTAGGGGGTGGTGGCTATGGCTACACCTTC.

This clonotype was seen repeatedly, ten times or more. The rearrangement joins TRBV7-8 to TRBJ2-3; 8 nucleotides agree with TRBD1. With 5 bases clipped from V and 1 base from J, the junction kept 8 bases outside the gene matches. Germline lookup yields CDR1 SGHVS and CDR2 FQNEAQ. This CDR3 has 16 residues. CDR3 protein: CASSLGQGGGTDTQYF. In DNA, the CDR3 is TGTGCCAGCAGCCTAGGACAGGGAGGTGGCACAGATACGCAGTATTTT.

This clonotype showed up many times. The J gene is TRBJ2-7, the V gene TRBV5-1, with a weak D call TRBD2 (6 bases). Germline V gene lookup returns CDR1 SGHRS and CDR2 YFSETQ. The CDR3 contains 13 residues. V was trimmed by 4 bases and J by 0 bases, leaving 8 bases between them. Here the CDR3 reads CASSGGLSYEQYF. CDR3 DNA: TGCGCCAGCAGCGGGGGACTCTCCTACGAGCAGTACTTC.

This clonotype was recorded a few times. The chain recombines TRBV10-2 with TRBJ1-5; D is uncertain. This CDR3 has 15 residues. The V end lost 3 bases, the J end lost 4 bases, and 13 bases lay between the germline ends. Germline CDR1 and CDR2: WSHSY and SAAADI. CDR3 sequence (DNA): TGCGCCAGCAGTGATATGTATCCCGGGAATCAGCCCCAGCATTTT. Its translation: CASSDMYPGNQPQHF.

A few counts support this clonotype. The J gene is TRBJ2-1, the V gene TRBV18; D call uncertain. The CDR3 consists of 15 residues. Looked up from germline, CDR1 is KGHSH and CDR2 is LQKENI. Trimming took 1 base from V and 0 from J, leaving 7 bases between them. CDR3 region: CASSPLRNSYNEQFF. In DNA, the CDR3 is TGTGCCAGCTCACCACTCCGTAACTCCTACAATGAGCAGTTCTTC.

This clonotype was counted many times. At one of its ends the junction is not consistent with the germline gene, which may arise from a read error. The V and J genes are TRBV20-1 and TRBJ2-7; the match to TRBD2 covers 10 bases. Germline loops: CDR1 DFQATT, CDR2 SNEGSKA (reference sequence). CDR3 length: 16 amino acids. CDR3 in DNA: TGCAGTGCTAGCAATAGCGGGGGGACCTCATCCTATGAGCAGTACTTC. This encodes CSASNSGGTSSYEQYF.

This chain links TRBV7-2 with TRBJ1-6; TRBD1 matches 7 bases. This CDR3 is 12 amino acids long. The V and J ends lost 6 bases and 14 bases, in that order; junction bases with no gene match: 7. Germline-derived CDR1 and CDR2 are SGHTA and FQGNSA. CDR3 region: CASRSQGSSLHF. The CDR3 region has the DNA TGTGCCAGCAGGTCACAGGGGAGTTCCCTCCACTTT.

The chain uses TRBV7-9 and TRBJ2-7; D perhaps matches TRBD1 (6 bases). The CDR3 is made up of 14 amino acids. Trimming took off 4 bases at V and 3 bases at J, with 13 bases between the two ends. CDR1 SEHNR and CDR2 FQNEAQ come from the germline V gene (reference sequence). The CDR3 nucleotides read TGTGCCAGCAGCTCCGGACAGAGAAACTACGAGCAGTACTTC. Residues: CASSSGQRNYEQYF. The full variable domain, completed using reference TRBV7-9 and TRBJ2-7, is DTGVSQNPRHKITKRGQNVTFRCDPISEHNRLYWYRQTLGQGPEFLTYFQNEAQLEKSRLLSDRFSAERPKGSFSTLEIQRTEQGDSAMYLCASSSGQRNYEQYFGPGTRLTVT.

This clonotype was recorded at least ten times. The chain employs TRBV18 and TRBJ1-2; no clear D gene. Per germline, CDR1 KGHSH and CDR2 LQKENI. The CDR3 extends over 14 amino acids. Deletions cut 3 bases from V and 13 bases from J, with 21 bases between. The CDR3 sequence is CASSPSGPPSERTF. The CDR3 DNA reads TGTGCCAGCTCACCTTCCGGTCCACCGTCGGAACGCACCTTC.

This clonotype was detected only a few times. A much bigger clone sits one base away, suggesting this may be a read error. V is TRBV7-8 and J is TRBJ1-1; D is perhaps TRBD1 (5 bases). CDR1 and CDR2 (germline): SGHVS, FQNEAQ. V lost 2 bases to trimming and J lost 1 base, with 8 bases between them. The CDR3 consists of 14 residues. This chain's CDR3 is CASSLNGGNTEAFF. The CDR3 region has the DNA TGTGCCAGCAGCTTAAATGGGGGGAACACTGAAGCTTTCTTT.

This clonotype appeared many times. The chain couples TRBV10-3 to TRBJ2-1, with unresolved D. This CDR3 has 13 amino acids. Germline values: CDR1 ENHRY, CDR2 SYGVKD. The V and J ends lost 2 bases and 4 bases respectively, with 6 bases between them. The CDR3 DNA reads TGTGCCATCAGTGAGACCTCATACAATGAGCAGTTCTTC. This codes for CAISETSYNEQFF.

The rearrangement links TRBV5-1 to TRBJ2-1, with D uncertain. The V end was cut by 4 bases, the J end by 0 bases, with 11 bases between. Germline V gives CDR1 SGHRS, CDR2 YFSETQ. This CDR3 comprises 15 residues. The CDR3 DNA reads TGCGCCAGCAGCCCTACTCCAAGCTCCTACAATGAGCAGTTCTTC. Translated, it gives CASSPTPSSYNEQFF.

In nucleotides, the CDR3 is TGTGCCAGCAGGTTATTGGACAGCCAGGGGACTGAAGCTTTCTTT. This gives the protein CASRLLDSQGTEAFF. The gene calls are TRBV2 and TRBJ1-1, with a possible D match to TRBD1 (6 bases). This CDR3 comprises 15 residues. CDR1 is SNHLY and CDR2 is FYNNEI in the germline V gene. V was pared by 6 bases and J by 5 bases, with 19 bases between.

This clonotype was observed a few times. The rearrangement joins TRBV12-3 or TRBV12-4 to TRBJ1-1; D remains unclear. The CDR3 length is 14 residues. Trimming took 6 bases from V and 3 from J, leaving 14 bases between them. CDR3 coding DNA: TGTGCCAGCAGCCCACTCTTTGTGGACACTGAAGCTTTCTTT. Amino acids: CASSPLFVDTEAFF.

The chain has TRBV5-1 and TRBJ2-2; possibly TRBD1 for D (6 bases). This CDR3 spans 16 amino acids. V was pared by 4 bases and J by 7 bases, with 20 bases between. CDR1 is SGHRS, CDR2 YFSETQ, per germline. The CDR3 DNA sequence: TGCGCCAGCAGCGTAGCGCCAGGGGATGGTCACGGGGAGCTGTTTTTT. The encoded protein is CASSVAPGDGHGELFF.

This clonotype appeared many times. The chain employs TRBV5-1 and TRBJ1-1, with unresolved D. V shed 4 bases and J shed 3 bases, with 16 bases lying between them. Looked up from germline, CDR1 is SGHRS and CDR2 is YFSETQ. This CDR3 has 15 amino acids. The CDR3 DNA reads TGCGCCAGCAGCCCGGACGGCGGTGACTACACTGAAGCTTTCTTT. Its translation is CASSPDGGDYTEAFF.

J is TRBJ2-7 and V is TRBV6-5, with 9 bases matching TRBD1. The CDR3 is 14 residues long. Germline V lookup: CDR1 MNHEY, CDR2 SVGAGI. Trimming removed 2 bases from V and 3 bases from J; junction bases left unmatched: 2. CDR3 residues: CASSYGQGYYEQYF. The CDR3 DNA sequence: TGTGCCAGCAGTTACGGACAGGGGTACTACGAGCAGTACTTC.

In its sample, this clonotype was seen once. The genes are TRBV6-5 and TRBJ2-1; 9 bases agree with TRBD1. With 0 bases clipped from V and 8 bases from J, the junction kept 8 bases outside the gene matches. The CDR3 is 16 residues long. Germline V gene sequence: CDR1 MNHEY, CDR2 SVGAGI. Here the CDR3 reads CASSYSGQGRSDEQFF. The CDR3 nucleotides read TGTGCCAGCAGTTACTCGGGACAGGGTAGGAGCGATGAGCAGTTCTTC.

This clonotype was picked up many times. The chain recombines TRBV20-1 with TRBJ2-1; the D is unclear. Germline V gene sequence: CDR1 DFQATT, CDR2 SNEGSKA (reference sequence). Trimming pared 0 bases from V and 5 bases from J, leaving 5 bases between. CDR3 length equals 12 residues. The CDR3 sequence is CSARDQNNEQFF. CDR3 sequence (DNA): TGCAGTGCTAGAGACCAGAACAATGAGCAGTTCTTC.

This chain links TRBV6-5 with TRBJ2-3, with D possibly matching TRBD1 (6 bases). Trimming pared 6 bases from V and 7 bases from J, leaving 11 bases between. CDR3 length: 12 amino acids. The germline CDR1 and CDR2 sequences are MNHEY and SVGAGI. The CDR3 protein is CASRGAGYTQYF. CDR3 nucleotide sequence: TGTGCCAGCAGGGGGGCAGGCTATACGCAGTATTTT.

Only a few counts were recorded for this clonotype. J is TRBJ2-7 and V is TRBV10-3, with 11 bases fitting TRBD1. The trim removed 10 bases at V and 7 bases at J, leaving 6 bases unmatched. CDR1 and CDR2 (germline): ENHRY, SYGVKD. The CDR3 loop spans 12 amino acids. DNA for the CDR3: TGTGCCACCGGACAGGGGGCTGAGGAGCAGTACTTC. Translation gives CATGQGAEEQYF.

This clonotype has only a few counts. The chain couples TRBV29-1 to TRBJ2-5, with D possibly TRBD1 on 5 matching bases. V gave up 6 bases and J gave up 2 bases, with 16 bases separating them. The CDR3 totals 14 residues. Germline V CDR1 and CDR2: SQVTM, ANQGSEA. The CDR3 loop is CSVGHPRAQETQYF. CDR3 DNA: TGCAGCGTAGGACACCCTAGGGCTCAAGAGACCCAGTACTTC. Full variable domain (remainder filled in from reference TRBV29-1 and TRBJ2-5): SAVISQKPSRDICQRGTSLTIQCQVDSQVTMMFWYRQQPGQSLTLIATANQGSEATYESGFVIDKFPISRPNLTFSTLTVSNMSPEDSSIYLCSVGHPRAQETQYFGPGTRLLVL.